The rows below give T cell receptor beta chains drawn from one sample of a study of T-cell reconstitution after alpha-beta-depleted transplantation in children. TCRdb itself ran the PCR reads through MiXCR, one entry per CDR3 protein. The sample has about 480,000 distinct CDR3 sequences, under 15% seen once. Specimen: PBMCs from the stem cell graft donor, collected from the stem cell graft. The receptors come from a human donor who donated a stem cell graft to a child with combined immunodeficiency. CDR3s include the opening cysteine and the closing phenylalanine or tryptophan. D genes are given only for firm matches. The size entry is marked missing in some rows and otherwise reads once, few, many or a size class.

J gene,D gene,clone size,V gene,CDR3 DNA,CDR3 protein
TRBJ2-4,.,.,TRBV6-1,TGTGCCAGCAGTGACCCCAGGGGAGGGACCAAAAACATTCAGTACTTC,CASSDPRGGTKNIQYF
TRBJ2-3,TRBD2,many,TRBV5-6,TGTGCCAGCAGCTTGCCGGGAGGGCCAGATACGCAGTATTTT,CASSLPGGPDTQYF
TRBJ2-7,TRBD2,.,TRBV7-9,TGTGCCAGCACCACTAGCGGGCACTCCTACGAGCAGTACTTC,CASTTSGHSYEQYF
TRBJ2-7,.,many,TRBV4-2,TGTGCCAGCAGCCAAGGGCACAGCTCCTACGAGCAGTACTTC,CASSQGHSSYEQYF
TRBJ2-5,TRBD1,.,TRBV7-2,TGTGCCAGACCGGGACAGGGACAAGGGGCCCAGTACTTC,CARPGQGQGAQYF
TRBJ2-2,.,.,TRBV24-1,TGTGCCACCCGAGAAACGTACACCGGGGAGCTGTTTTTT,CATRETYTGELFF
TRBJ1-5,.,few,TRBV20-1,TGCAGTGCTAGTGGACAGCTTTTCAATCAGCCCCAGCATTTT,CSASGQLFNQPQHF
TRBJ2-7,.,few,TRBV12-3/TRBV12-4,TGTGCCAGCACTTTGCTATTGGGTCTTGGCGAGCAGTACTTC,CASTLLLGLGEQYF
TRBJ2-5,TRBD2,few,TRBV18,TGTGCCAGCTCACCGAAGACTAGCGGGAGTAAAGAGACCCAGTACTTC,CASSPKTSGSKETQYF
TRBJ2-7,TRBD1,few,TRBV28,TGTGCCAGCAGTAACACCGGGACAGGAAAATACGAGCAGTACTTC,CASSNTGTGKYEQYF
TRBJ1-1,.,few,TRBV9,TGTGCCAGCAGCAACCAGATCAACACTGAAGCTTTCTTT,CASSNQINTEAFF
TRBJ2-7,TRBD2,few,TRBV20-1,TGCAGTGCTAGTACTAGCGGGGAGTTCTACGAGCAGTACTTC,CSASTSGEFYEQYF
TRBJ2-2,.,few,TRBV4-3,TGCGCCAGCAGCCAAGTTCACTCCACGGCCGGGGAGCTGTTTTTT,CASSQVHSTAGELFF